The rows below give T cell receptor beta chains drawn from one sample of a study of immune evolution from preneoplasia to lung adenocarcinoma. Generated by immunoSEQ multiplex PCR, the TCRdb table keeps only in-frame clones and is missing some. This table has over 14,000 clones, approximately 80% appearing once. The sample taken for sequencing was FFPE minimally invasive lung adenocarcinoma tissue. The receptors stem from a person between 65 and 79 years old with lung adenocarcinoma. The CDR3 runs from the conserved cysteine through the conserved F or W. A D gene is named only where the DNA matches it firmly. The size of a clone is reported for some rows only, either as once, few or many, or as a class for expanded clones.

size	J	V	D	DNA	CDR3
-	TRBJ2-7	TRBV6-6	-	TGTGCCAGCAGTTACACCAGCCGGGAGCAGTACTTC	CASSYTSREQYF
-	TRBJ2-1	TRBV9	TRBD1	TGTGCCAGCAGCGACCGGGGACAGATCTACAATGAGCAGTTCTTC	CASSDRGQIYNEQFF
-	TRBJ2-2	TRBV7-9	-	TGTGCCAGCAGCGTAACCCCTGCCGGTTATTTAGTGGCCGGGGAGCTGTTTTTT	CASSVTPAGYLVAGELFF
-	TRBJ2-3	TRBV5-6	-	TGTGCCAGCAGCAGGTCAGGGCTCACAGATACGCAGTATTTT	CASSRSGLTDTQYF
-	TRBJ2-5	TRBV7-9	-	TGTGCCAGCAGCCCCCAGGGTCCTAGCGTAGAGACCCAGTACTTC	CASSPQGPSVETQYF
-	TRBJ2-2	TRBV5-1	TRBD1	TGCGCCAGCAGACAGGGGGCGAACACCGGGGAGCTGTTTTTT	CASRQGANTGELFF
-	TRBJ2-1	TRBV4-1	-	TGCGCCAGCAGCCAAGCTGGACAGTCCTACAATGAGCAGTTCTTC	CASSQAGQSYNEQFF
-	TRBJ2-2	TRBV9	-	TGTGCCAGCAGCGGACACGGGATTGGCGCCGGGGAGCTGTTTTTT	CASSGHGIGAGELFF
-	TRBJ1-2	TRBV6-6	-	TGTGCCAGCAGTTACGGGGGGGCGGCGCGGGTTGTCTACACCTTC	CASSYGGAARVVYTF
-	TRBJ2-7	TRBV5-1	-	TGCGCCAGCAGCTTGGGGACAGCTTCCTCCTACGAGCAGTACTTC	CASSLGTASSYEQYF
-	TRBJ2-3	TRBV30	-	TGTGCCTGGACCAAGGGGGGTACGCAGTATTTT	CAWTKGGTQYF
-	TRBJ2-7	TRBV29-1	TRBD1	TGCAGCGTAGGGACAGGGGACAACGAGCAGTACTTC	CSVGTGDNEQYF
once	TRBJ2-7	TRBV6-5	-	TGTGCCAGCCGTGGTGGTACCTACGAGCAGTACTTC	CASRGGTYEQYF
-	TRBJ1-6	TRBV5-4	TRBD1	TGTGCCAGCAGCTTAGACAGGGACAATTCACCCCTCCACTTT	CASSLDRDNSPLHF
once	TRBJ2-2	TRBV10-3	-	TGTGCCGCCGGTCGCGACCCGACCACCGGGGAGCTGTTTTTT	CAAGRDPTTGELFF
-	TRBJ1-2	TRBV5-1	-	TGCGCCAGCAGCTTGGTCGGACGGAACAGCCCCTCCTATGGCTACACCTTC	CASSLVGRNSPSYGYTF
few	TRBJ1-6	TRBV6-1	-	TGTGCCAGCAGTGAAGCGCTAACGTCAATATCACCCCTCCACTTT	CASSEALTSISPLHF
once	TRBJ1-5	TRBV10-1	-	TGCGCCAGCACCCCACAAGGATGTAGCAATCAGCCCCAGCATTTT	CASTPQGCSNQPQHF
once	TRBJ2-3	TRBV28	TRBD2	TGTGCCACGAGGACTAGCGGGGATGATACGCAGTATTTT	CATRTSGDDTQYF
few	TRBJ2-3	TRBV12-5	-	TGTGCTAGTGGTTTGGGCCAACTGGGGGATACGCAGTATTTT	CASGLGQLGDTQYF
-	TRBJ1-4	TRBV7-8	TRBD1	TGTGCCAGCAGCAAAGGGACAGGGGGCGTTGGGGAAAAACTGTTTTTT	CASSKGTGGVGEKLFF
-	TRBJ2-7	TRBV28	TRBD2	TGTGCCAGCAGCCGGACTAGCGGGAGTATCGAGCAGTACTTC	CASSRTSGSIEQYF
-	TRBJ1-5	TRBV15	TRBD1	TGTGCCACCAGCAGCCAACATGGACAGGGGAATCAGCCCCAGCATTTT	CATSSQHGQGNQPQHF
-	TRBJ2-2	TRBV30	-	TGTGCCGCGGCAGGGGAGGACGGGGAGCTGTTTTTT	CAAAGEDGELFF
-	TRBJ1-4	TRBV29-1	-	TGCAGCGCCGGGACCAACACCAAGGAAAAACTGTTTTTT	CSAGTNTKEKLFF
-	TRBJ2-3	TRBV20-1	-	TGCAGTGCTAAGGTGGCAGATACGCAGTATTTT	CSAKVADTQYF
-	TRBJ1-1	TRBV2	-	TGTGCCAGCAGTGAGGTGGCTGAAGCTTTCTTT	CASSEVAEAFF
-	TRBJ2-3	TRBV4-1	TRBD2	TGCGCCAGCAGCCACCGAACCGGACTAGTTGATACGCAGTATTTT	CASSHRTGLVDTQYF